The 22 T cell receptor beta chains below all came from one sample that was sequenced in a study of T cells in women clearing cervical HPV infection listed by TCRdb under 2018. Library creation used the immunoSEQ multiplex PCR assay. As stored in TCRdb, this immuneACCESS dataset retains in-frame rearrangements with V and J assigned. A fraction of the clones does not appear; measured against another copy, unresolved V genes explain less than half of the discrepancy, and the remainder lacks a known reason. The table kept for this sample lists about 30,000 clones. The top ten clones comprise under 8% of the sample. The source material was blood buffy coat. These receptors all come from a woman aged 18 to 69 with a cervical HPV16 infection that either progressed to CIN3+ or cleared (not recorded which).

Notes on this clone: From the germline J gene comes the end of the CDR3, since the read stops 3 residues before it. J is TRBJ2-2 and V is TRBV5-1; 13 bases are a match to TRBD2. Germline V gives CDR1 SGHRS, CDR2 YFSETQ. The CDR3 loop spans 17 amino acids. V was pared by 4 bases and J by 1 base, with 4 bases of the junction left unmatched. The CDR3: CASSPGTSGVNTGELFF. CDR3 bases read: TGCGCCAGCAGCCCAGGGACTAGCGGGGTGAACACCGGGGAG.

With respect to this clone: The CDR3 end is not reached by the read, which stops 3 residues before it; the germline J gene fills it in. The chain is built from TRBV7-6 and TRBJ2-5, with a tentative D call TRBD1 (5 bases). Trimming removed 0 bases at V and 4 bases at J, with 15 bases between. This CDR3 is built from 16 residues. Germline assignment: CDR1 SGHVS and CDR2 FNYEAQ. Here the CDR3 reads CASSLAVSGRVETQYF. CDR3 DNA (partial): TGTGCCAGCAGCTTAGCGGTTTCAGGCAGGGTAGAGACC.

With regard to this clone: The CDR3 end falls 3 residues outside the read, so it is completed with the germline J gene. The chain is built from TRBV29-1 and TRBJ2-1, with D perhaps TRBD2 (7 bases). CDR3 length equals 14 residues. Deletions cut 6 bases from V and 8 bases from J, with 20 bases between. Germline assignment: CDR1 SQVTM and CDR2 ANQGSEA. Partial CDR3 DNA: TGCAGCGTCGGGGGGCGCTTGGCGGGGGATGAG. Its translation is CSVGGRLAGDE. The full CDR3 reads CSVGGRLAGDEQFF.

With respect to this clone: Coverage ceases 3 residues before the CDR3 finishes, and the germline J gene fills in the end. The chain joins TRBV10-3 to TRBJ1-2, with 7 bases lining up with TRBD1. CDR1 and CDR2 (germline): ENHRY, SYGVKD. The junction had 2 bases not matched to a gene; V was cut back by 6 bases and J by 1 base. The CDR3 has 13 amino acids. Partial CDR3 DNA: TGTGCCATCAGCCCAGGGGGTAACTATGGC. It is translated as CAISPGGNYG. The whole CDR3 sequence is CAISPGGNYGYTF.

To note about this clone: The CDR3 end is not reached by the read, which stops 3 residues before it; the germline J gene fills it in. The V gene is TRBV18, the J gene TRBJ1-5, with unresolved D. V lost 2 bases, J lost 0 bases, and 11 bases lay in between. Germline CDR1 reads KGHSH; CDR2 reads LQKENI. This CDR3 has 16 amino acids. The CDR3 here is CASSPTTANSNQPQHF. The CDR3 DNA, read in part, is TGTGCCAGCTCACCAACCACAGCTAATAGCAATCAGCCC.

Comments on this clone: The read is 3 residues too short to cover the CDR3 end, so that end is filled in from the germline J gene. V usage is TRBV18 and J usage is TRBJ2-7; 14 positions match TRBD2. J was trimmed by 6 bases and V by 3 bases; bases with no gene match: 7. CDR3 size: 16 residues. Germline-derived CDR1 and CDR2 are KGHSH and LQKENI. Incomplete CDR3 DNA: TGTGCCAGCTCACCCGGGACTAGCGGGGGTCGGCGCGAG. This translates into CASSPGTSGGRRE. In full, the CDR3 is CASSPGTSGGRREQYF.

With respect to this clone: The read comes to an end 3 residues before the CDR3 does, leaving the germline J gene to fill in the end. This chain joins TRBV20-1 and TRBJ2-3; weak D call: TRBD1 (5 bases). CDR3 length: 12 amino acids. V was clipped by 5 bases and J by 4 bases, with 10 bases between them. Germline V gene data show CDR1 as DFQATT and CDR2 as SNEGSKA (reference sequence). CDR3 in amino acids: CSALGRADTQYF. CDR3 DNA, as far as it was read: TGCAGTGCTCTGGGGCGCGCAGATACG.

The sequenced CDR3 bases are TGTGCCAGCAGCTCCTTCCGGGACAGGGCCTACGAG. Translated: CASSSFRDRAYE. Given in full, the CDR3 is CASSSFRDRAYEQYF. The chain has TRBV12-3 or TRBV12-4 and TRBJ2-7; 9 nucleotides match TRBD1. The read stops 3 residues short of the end of the CDR3; the missing end is completed from the germline J gene. The CDR3 is 15 residues long. V was pared by 6 bases and J by 2 bases, with 8 bases of the junction left unmatched.

On this clone itself: The CDR3 end lies 3 residues beyond the end of the read and is filled in from the germline J gene. The V gene is TRBV6-2 or TRBV6-3, the J gene TRBJ2-2, with D uncertain. The CDR3 has 14 residues. The germline CDR1 and CDR2 sequences are MNHEY and SVGEGT. V shed 2 bases and J shed 3 bases, with 7 bases lying between them. CDR3 amino acids: CASSYTPDTGELFF. The sequenced CDR3 bases are TGTGCCAGCAGTTACACCCCGGACACCGGGGAG.

Comments on this clone: The observed sequence ends 3 residues before the CDR3 terminus, with the missing tail filled in from the germline J gene. The chain has TRBV28 and TRBJ2-7, with D perhaps TRBD1 (5 bases). Between the trimmed V and J ends, which lost 10 bases and 2 bases, there was a span of 9 bases. The CDR3 runs 11 residues. Germline assignment: CDR1 MDHEN and CDR2 SYDVKM. Here the CDR3 reads CAIRTTYEQYF. CDR3 bases read: TGTGCCATCCGGACAACCTACGAG.

The CDR3: CASSPSTAHRETQYF. Incomplete CDR3 DNA: TGTGCCAGCAGCCCCTCTACAGCTCATAGAGAGACC. This chain joins TRBV28 and TRBJ2-5; no clear D gene. The CDR3 goes on 3 residues after the read ends, and that part is filled in from the germline J gene. Per germline, CDR1 MDHEN and CDR2 SYDVKM. V shed 6 bases and J shed 4 bases, with 18 bases lying between them. The CDR3 length is 15 residues.

A word on this clone: Read coverage stops 3 residues before the CDR3 terminus; the germline J gene supplies the remainder. The chain couples TRBV6-2 or TRBV6-3 to TRBJ2-2, with 7 nucleotides matching TRBD2. The V gene end was trimmed by 6 bases and the J gene end by 5 bases; junction bases not matched to a gene: 9. The CDR3 consists of 15 residues. Per the germline V gene, CDR1 is MNHEY and CDR2 is SVGEGT. The CDR3 DNA, read in part, is TGTGCCAGCAGCCACGACGCGGGGGAGACCGGGGAG. Its protein product is CASSHDAGETGE. The entire CDR3 protein is CASSHDAGETGELFF.

Points on this clone: The observed sequence ends 3 residues before the CDR3 terminus, with the missing tail filled in from the germline J gene. This sequence joins TRBV7-2 and TRBJ2-3, with 12 nucleotides matching TRBD2. The CDR3 has 14 residues. Per the germline V gene, CDR1 is SGHTA and CDR2 is FQGNSA. CDR3 DNA, as far as it was read: TGTGCCAGCAGCTCTAGCGGGGGGGCACAGGCG. Translating gives CASSSSGGAQA. The complete CDR3 reads CASSSSGGAQAQYF.

About this clone: Coverage ceases 3 residues before the CDR3 finishes, and the germline J gene fills in the end. This sequence joins TRBV18 and TRBJ1-2; no clear D. From germline, CDR1 is KGHSH and CDR2 LQKENI. V lost 0 bases and J lost 1, with 6 bases in between. The CDR3 runs to 14 residues. CDR3 sequence: CASSPPKLNYGYTF. Incomplete CDR3 DNA: TGTGCCAGCTCACCACCAAAGCTTAACTATGGC. Supplemented by reference TRBV18 and TRBJ1-2, the full variable domain reads NAGVMQNPRHLVRRRGQEARLRCSPMKGHSHVYWYRQLPEEGLKFMVYLQKENIIDESGMPKERFSAEFPKEGPSILRIQQVVRGDSAAYFCASSPPKLNYGYTFGSGTRLTVV.

A remark on this clone: Read coverage stops 3 residues before the CDR3 terminus; the germline J gene supplies the remainder. This chain links TRBV7-2 with TRBJ1-2; the D gene is possibly TRBD1 (5 bases). The CDR3 length is 15 residues. Per the germline V gene, CDR1 is SGHTA and CDR2 is FQGNSA. CDR3 bases read: TGTGCCAGCAGCTCCTTAGCGGGCAGGGTCGGGGGC. Translating it yields CASSSLAGRVGG. The full CDR3 is CASSSLAGRVGGYTF.

On this clone: The read is 3 residues too short to cover the CDR3 end, so that end is filled in from the germline J gene. This sequence joins TRBV19 and TRBJ1-1, with a possible D match to TRBD1 (5 bases). With 5 bases removed from V and 6 bases from J, the gap between germline ends came to 10 bases. In germline, CDR1 is LNHDA, CDR2 SQIVND (reference sequence). The CDR3 is 12 amino acids. Incomplete CDR3 DNA: TGTGCCAGTAGTCGGGACTCCCCTGAA. It yields the protein CASSRDSPE. The complete CDR3 sequence is CASSRDSPEAFF.

In regard to this clone: The read ends 3 residues early relative to the CDR3; the germline J gene fills the gap. The rearrangement links TRBV18 to TRBJ2-3; 11 bases align to TRBD2. The CDR3 has 15 amino acids. Germline V lookup: CDR1 KGHSH, CDR2 LQKENI. The J segment lost 2 bases and the V segment lost 3 bases, leaving 1 base of the junction unmatched. This CDR3 is CASSPGLADTDTQYF. The CDR3 bases that were read are TGTGCCAGCTCACCGGGACTAGCGGACACAGATACG.

Notes on this clone: The observed sequence ends 3 residues before the CDR3 terminus, with the missing tail filled in from the germline J gene. This chain links TRBV30 with TRBJ2-2; 9 positions match TRBD2. Germline-derived CDR1 and CDR2 are GTSNPN and SVGIG (reference sequence). The CDR3 totals 17 residues. After removal of 0 bases from V and 8 bases from J, the junction contained 13 bases not matched to a gene. The CDR3 sequence is CAWSVRGGEHVRGELFF. CDR3 DNA (partial): TGTGCCTGGAGTGTCCGCGGGGGGGAACACGTCCGAGGGGAG.

A word on this clone: The read is 3 residues too short to cover the CDR3 end, so that end is filled in from the germline J gene. V is TRBV5-1 and J is TRBJ2-7, with 8 bases fitting TRBD2. Trimming took 3 bases from V and 5 from J; bases not matched to a gene: 13. The CDR3 length is 16 residues. Germline-derived CDR1 and CDR2 are SGHRS and YFSETQ. The part of the CDR3 DNA that was read is TGCGCCAGCAGCTCCACGGGAGGGGGGGCCACGGACGAG. Residues: CASSSTGGGATDE. The whole CDR3 protein is CASSSTGGGATDEQYF.

Of note for this clone: The read ends 3 residues before the CDR3 terminus; that terminus is restored from the germline J gene. The chain combines TRBV6-2 or TRBV6-3 with TRBJ2-5; 7 bases match TRBD2. Looked up from germline, CDR1 is MNHEY and CDR2 is SVGEGT. The CDR3 has 14 residues. The V segment lost 8 bases and the J segment 5 bases; nucleotides outside the gene matches: 11. The sequenced part of the CDR3 DNA is TGTGCCAGCCCGACGACCCCGCGGGGGGAGACC. It is translated as CASPTTPRGET. The whole CDR3 region reads CASPTTPRGETQYF.

CDR3 loop: CASSMDRAYQETQYF. CDR3 DNA, as far as it was read: TGTGCCAGTAGTATGGACAGGGCGTACCAAGAGACC. The chain carries TRBV19 and TRBJ2-5; 8 bases map to TRBD1. The observed sequence ends 3 residues before the CDR3 terminus, with the missing tail filled in from the germline J gene. The ends lost 3 bases at V and 0 bases at J; junction bases unmatched: 3. CDR1 and CDR2 (germline): LNHDA, SQIVND (reference sequence). The CDR3 has 15 residues. Complete variable domain (other parts from reference TRBV19 and TRBJ2-5): DGGITQSPKYLFRKEGQNVTLSCEQNLNHDAMYWYRQDPGQGLRLIYYSQIVNDFQKGDIAEGYSVSREKKESFPLTVTSAQKNPTAFYLCASSMDRAYQETQYFGPGTRLLVL.

As concerns this clone: The sequenced fragment ends 3 residues before the CDR3 boundary, so the rest is inferred from the germline J gene. The gene calls are TRBV28 and TRBJ2-1; 7 nucleotides line up with TRBD1. The CDR3 has 14 residues. The germline gives CDR1 MDHEN, CDR2 SYDVKM. V lost 3 bases, J lost 6 bases, and 5 bases stayed unmatched. CDR3 protein: CASSLRGRANEQFF. The sequenced CDR3 bases are TGTGCCAGCAGTTTGAGGGGGCGCGCCAATGAG.